These 29 T cell receptor beta chains share one sample of origin, sequenced in a study of blood T cell repertoires in COVID-19 (dated by TCRdb to 2020 to 2022). Libraries came from the immunoSEQ multiplex PCR assay. The table was pulled from immuneACCESS by TCRdb, which kept in-frame rearrangements only. Such tables lose some clones; where checked, under half of the loss comes from unresolved V genes, and the rest has no known cause. The table for this sample lists 200,000 to 300,000 clones; around four fifths of them were counted only once. Approximately 4% of the sample is held by the ten biggest clonotypes. Sample: PBMCs or T cells enriched from blood (not recorded which). The receptors stem from a woman aged 40 to 50 who had been exposed to COVID-19.

This sequence joins TRBV6-6 and TRBJ1-5; 8 bases are a match to TRBD1. Looked up from germline, CDR1 is MNHNY and CDR2 is SVGAGI (reference sequence). The CDR3 covers 14 residues. After removal of 6 bases from V and 6 bases from J, the junction contained 7 bases not matched to a gene. The CDR3 sequence is CASSPGGAGQPQHF. In nucleotides, the CDR3 is TGTGCCAGCAGCCCAGGGGGCGCGGGTCAGCCCCAGCATTTT.

DNA of the CDR3: TGCGCCAGCAGCTTGGGAGAGACTAGCTCGGGCGATACGCAGTATTTT. Translating gives CASSLGETSSGDTQYF. The chain is built from TRBV5-1 and TRBJ2-3; 7 bases fit TRBD2. The junction had 10 bases not matched to a gene; V was cut back by 0 bases and J by 6 bases. The CDR3 contains 16 residues. CDR1 is SGHRS and CDR2 is YFSETQ in the germline V gene. Looking up the rest from reference TRBV5-1 and TRBJ2-3 gives the full variable domain: KAGVTQTPRYLIKTRGQQVTLSCSPISGHRSVSWYQQTPGQGLQFLFEYFSETQRNKGNFPGRFSGRQFSNSRSEMNVSTLELGDSALYLCASSLGETSSGDTQYFGPGTRLTVL.

This rearrangement joins TRBV3-1 (or the pseudogene TRBV3-2) to TRBJ2-7, with D possibly being TRBD2 (6 bases). Trimming removed 4 bases from V and 3 bases from J, with 16 bases in between. This CDR3 region has 15 residues. Per the germline V gene, CDR1 is LGHDT and CDR2 is YNNKEL (reference sequence). This chain's CDR3 is CASSLSFRGIYEQYF. The CDR3 DNA follows: TGTGCCAGCAGCCTATCCTTCCGGGGGATCTACGAGCAGTACTTC.

The chain uses TRBV11-1 and TRBJ2-5; maybe TRBD2 (6 bases). The CDR3 extends over 15 amino acids. Germline V CDR1 and CDR2: SGHAT, FQDESV (reference sequence). Trimming took 5 bases from V and 5 from J, leaving 18 bases between them. The CDR3 DNA reads TGTGCCAGCAGCCCACGTATACGCGGGGCGGAGACCCAGTACTTC. Amino acids: CASSPRIRGAETQYF.

The J gene is TRBJ2-7, the V gene TRBV5-1, with D maybe TRBD1 (6 bases). Trimming took off 4 bases at V and 3 bases at J, with 14 bases between the two ends. CDR1 is SGHRS, CDR2 YFSETQ, per germline. This CDR3 is 14 amino acids long. CDR3: CASSHPLGGYEQYF. The CDR3 DNA reads TGCGCCAGCAGCCACCCGCTAGGGGGCTACGAGCAGTACTTC.

The sample holds many counts of this clone. The chain combines TRBV30 with TRBJ2-1; possibly TRBD1 for D (5 bases). This CDR3 is built from 12 residues. V lost 4 bases and J 6 bases, leaving 10 bases between the germline ends. Germline CDR1 is GTSNPN and CDR2 is SVGIG (reference sequence). CDR3 bases: TGTGCCTGGACTCAGGGTCCCAATGAGCAGTTCTTC. It is translated as CAWTQGPNEQFF.

This chain joins TRBV6-5 and TRBJ1-2; the match to TRBD1 covers 7 bases. V trimming: 5 bases; J trimming: 3 bases; junction bases outside the gene matches: 3. CDR3 length: 13 amino acids. Germline lookup yields CDR1 MNHEY and CDR2 SVGAGI. The CDR3 region is CASSPGTDYGYTF. In DNA, the CDR3 is TGTGCCAGCAGTCCCGGGACAGACTATGGCTACACCTTC.

This clone was detected a few times. The genes are TRBV5-1 and TRBJ1-2; D is ambiguous. Germline loops: CDR1 SGHRS, CDR2 YFSETQ. V shed 1 base and J shed 3 bases, with 16 bases lying between them. The CDR3 runs 16 residues. CDR3 loop: CASSLSGSGEDYGYTF. CDR3 in DNA: TGCGCCAGCAGCTTGTCCGGTAGCGGGGAGGACTATGGCTACACCTTC.

This clone was seen only a few times. The chain is built from TRBV19 and TRBJ2-7, with D perhaps matching TRBD1 (6 bases). V lost 5 bases, J lost 5 bases, and 13 bases lay in between. This CDR3 has 13 residues. Germline V gene lookup returns CDR1 LNHDA and CDR2 SQIVND (reference sequence). CDR3 region: CASSPARGHEQYF. The CDR3 coding sequence is TGTGCCAGTAGTCCGGCCAGGGGCCACGAGCAGTACTTC.

The chain links TRBV7-2 to TRBJ1-5, with 8 bases lining up with TRBD1. Trimming took 5 bases from V and 7 from J; bases not matched to a gene: 10. The CDR3 spans 15 residues. Germline assignment: CDR1 SGHTA and CDR2 FQGNSA. The CDR3 region is CASSEVTGVRQPQHF. The CDR3 nucleotides are TGTGCCAGCAGCGAGGTGACAGGGGTGCGGCAGCCCCAGCATTTT.

This clone was counted once. The chain uses TRBV4-3 and TRBJ1-1; D call uncertain. The germline V and J ends were trimmed by 0 bases and 2 bases, with 7 bases remaining between them. Germline CDR1 and CDR2: LGHNA and YSLEER. The CDR3 loop spans 14 amino acids. The CDR3 spells CASSQDTANTEAFF. CDR3 bases: TGCGCCAGCAGCCAAGATACAGCTAACACTGAAGCTTTCTTT.

CDR3: CAWRQGAPPHEQFF. The CDR3 DNA is TGTGCCTGGAGGCAGGGGGCACCCCCCCATGAGCAGTTCTTC. The rearrangement joins TRBV30 to TRBJ2-1; 8 bases are a match to TRBD1. The CDR3 is made up of 14 amino acids. V dropped 3 bases and J dropped 8; count of bases not matched to a gene: 9. CDR1 GTSNPN and CDR2 SVGIG come from the germline V gene (reference sequence).

CDR3 loop: CASSPQPLIEPYNEQFF. As DNA, the CDR3 is TGTGCCAGCAGCCCGCAACCCCTAATTGAGCCCTACAATGAGCAGTTCTTC. The V call is TRBV9, the J call TRBJ2-1; D uncertain. The CDR3 runs to 17 residues. V shed 4 bases and J shed 2 bases, with 19 bases lying between them. The germline CDR1 and CDR2 sequences are SGDLS and YYNGEE. The full variable domain, rest sourced from reference TRBV9 and TRBJ2-1, is DSGVTQTPKHLITATGQRVTLRCSPRSGDLSVYWYQQSLDQGLQFLIQYYNGEERAKGNILERFSAQQFPDLHSELNLSSLELGDSALYFCASSPQPLIEPYNEQFFGPGTRLTVL.

The chain recombines TRBV7-9 with TRBJ1-3, with D unresolved. Trimming took 5 bases from V and 0 from J, leaving 11 bases between them. Germline values: CDR1 SEHNR, CDR2 FQNEAQ (reference sequence). The CDR3 is made up of 15 amino acids. The CDR3 protein is CASSRGGGSGNTIYF. The CDR3 DNA reads TGTGCCAGCAGCAGAGGCGGCGGCTCTGGAAACACCATATATTTT.

The chain is built from TRBV7-2 and TRBJ1-1; maybe TRBD1 (5 bases). The CDR3 runs 14 residues. The V gene lost 1 base and the J gene lost 11 bases, with 17 bases spanning the gap. CDR1 is SGHTA, CDR2 FQGNSA, per germline. Here the CDR3 reads CASSLGGGTEPAFF. CDR3 nucleotide sequence: TGTGCCAGCAGCTTAGGGGGAGGGACTGAACCCGCTTTCTTT.

The gene calls are TRBV3-1 (or the pseudogene TRBV3-2) and TRBJ1-2, with 7 bases that match TRBD1. The CDR3 loop spans 14 amino acids. The V gene end was trimmed by 6 bases and the J gene end by 2 bases; junction bases not matched to a gene: 6. Looked up from germline, CDR1 is LGHDT and CDR2 is YNNKEL (reference sequence). CDR3 protein: CASRDGQVNYGYTF. DNA of the CDR3: TGTGCCAGCAGGGACGGACAGGTGAACTATGGCTACACCTTC.

The chain couples TRBV6-4 to TRBJ1-1; 8 nucleotides agree with TRBD1. Germline loops: CDR1 MRHNA, CDR2 SNTAGT. The V segment lost 4 bases and the J segment 4 bases; nucleotides outside the gene matches: 8. The CDR3 runs to 15 residues. Written as DNA, the CDR3 is TGTGCCAGCAGTGCCGGGACAGGAACAGTCACTGAAGCTTTCTTT. Translated, it gives CASSAGTGTVTEAFF.

V is TRBV7-2 and J is TRBJ1-2; 10 positions agree with TRBD1. The ends lost 5 bases at V and 9 bases at J; junction bases unmatched: 6. CDR3 length equals 13 residues. The germline CDR1 and CDR2 sequences are SGHTA and FQGNSA. CDR3 DNA: TGTGCCAGCAGCCGGGAGGGACAGGGGAGCTACACCTTC. Residues: CASSREGQGSYTF.

The chain joins TRBV5-1 to TRBJ2-3; possible D gene TRBD1, 5 bases. CDR3 length: 15 amino acids. Between the trimmed V and J ends, which lost 0 bases and 2 bases, there was a span of 10 bases. The germline gives CDR1 SGHRS, CDR2 YFSETQ. CDR3 bases: TGCGCCAGCAGCTTGGAGGGGCCTAACACAGATACGCAGTATTTT. Translating gives CASSLEGPNTDTQYF. Full variable domain (outside the CDR3, taken from reference TRBV5-1 and TRBJ2-3): KAGVTQTPRYLIKTRGQQVTLSCSPISGHRSVSWYQQTPGQGLQFLFEYFSETQRNKGNFPGRFSGRQFSNSRSEMNVSTLELGDSALYLCASSLEGPNTDTQYFGPGTRLTVL.

This chain connects TRBV6-6 to TRBJ2-5, with TRBD2 matching 14 bases. J lost 1 base, V lost 5 bases, and 9 bases had no gene match. CDR1 and CDR2 from the germline V gene are MNHNY and SVGAGI (reference sequence). CDR3 size: 18 residues. CDR3 region: CASSRTGTSGGPQETQYF. The CDR3 DNA follows: TGTGCCAGCAGTCGGACCGGGACTAGCGGGGGCCCCCAAGAGACCCAGTACTTC.

The V and J genes are TRBV18 and TRBJ2-2; 7 bases line up with TRBD1. This CDR3 comprises 15 residues. Looked up from germline, CDR1 is KGHSH and CDR2 is LQKENI. V was pared by 5 bases and J by 1 base, with 4 bases of the junction left unmatched. CDR3: CASSSTGVNTGELFF. The CDR3 DNA reads as TGTGCCAGCTCATCCACAGGGGTGAACACCGGGGAGCTGTTTTTT. Together with reference TRBV18 and TRBJ2-2, the CDR3 gives the full variable domain: NAGVMQNPRHLVRRRGQEARLRCSPMKGHSHVYWYRQLPEEGLKFMVYLQKENIIDESGMPKERFSAEFPKEGPSILRIQQVVRGDSAAYFCASSSTGVNTGELFFGEGSRLTVL.

This clone was counted ten times or more. The rearrangement joins TRBV15 to TRBJ2-7; 9 bases map to TRBD1. This CDR3 region has 14 residues. With 3 bases clipped from V and 2 bases from J, the junction kept 2 bases outside the gene matches. The V gene's germline CDR1 is LNHNV and CDR2 YYDKDF (reference sequence). The CDR3 spells CATSRTGGTYEQYF. The CDR3 nucleotides are TGTGCCACCAGCAGGACAGGGGGGACCTACGAGCAGTACTTC.

The rearrangement joins TRBV28 to TRBJ1-1; D is ambiguous. This CDR3 comprises 15 residues. V lost 2 bases and J lost 0, with 10 bases in between. The germline V gene has CDR1 MDHEN and CDR2 SYDVKM. CDR3 region: CASSLRSGVNTEAFF. CDR3 coding DNA: TGTGCCAGCAGTTTAAGATCAGGTGTGAACACTGAAGCTTTCTTT.

The chain uses TRBV19 and TRBJ1-1, with 8 bases fitting TRBD1. V trimming: 4 bases; J trimming: 7 bases; junction bases outside the gene matches: 5. This CDR3 is 13 amino acids long. Germline V gene lookup returns CDR1 LNHDA and CDR2 SQIVND (reference sequence). CDR3 loop: CASSREQGGEAFF. CDR3 sequence (DNA): TGTGCCAGTAGTAGGGAACAGGGGGGTGAAGCTTTCTTT.

The genes are TRBV7-6 and TRBJ1-4; 8 positions match TRBD1. Germline assignment: CDR1 SGHVS and CDR2 FNYEAQ. The V gene end was trimmed by 6 bases and the J gene end by 1 base; junction bases not matched to a gene: 4. The CDR3 runs 15 residues. The CDR3 DNA reads TGTGCCAGCAGTCCCGGACAGGGAACTAATGAAAAACTGTTTTTT. Residues: CASSPGQGTNEKLFF.

This chain uses TRBV28 with TRBJ1-2; 9 bases line up with TRBD1. V was pared by 5 bases and J by 6 bases, with 4 bases of the junction left unmatched. CDR1 and CDR2 from the germline V gene are MDHEN and SYDVKM. The CDR3 has 13 residues. CDR3 residues: CASSTGGVDGYTF. CDR3 nucleotide sequence: TGTGCCAGCAGTACAGGGGGCGTGGATGGCTACACCTTC.

The chain couples TRBV5-4 to TRBJ1-2, with D possibly matching TRBD1 (5 bases). CDR1 and CDR2 from the germline V gene are SGHNT and YYREEE (reference sequence). Trimming shortened V by 4 bases and J by 5 bases, and 9 bases separated the two germline ends. The CDR3 is 12 amino acids. CDR3 in DNA: TGTGCCAGCAGCCCCGGGACTTATGGCTACACCTTC. Translation: CASSPGTYGYTF.

This rearrangement joins TRBV7-9 to TRBJ1-4; D remains ambiguous. V lost 1 base to trimming and J lost 12 bases, with 9 bases between them. In germline, CDR1 is SEHNR, CDR2 FQNEAQ (reference sequence). CDR3 length: 12 residues. The CDR3 is CASSLGSSELFF. The CDR3 nucleotides read TGTGCCAGCAGCTTAGGATCCAGTGAACTGTTTTTT.

The chain has TRBV29-1 and TRBJ1-4, with TRBD1 as a possible D gene (5 bases). This CDR3 contains 13 residues. V was cut by 4 bases and J by 8 bases, with 14 bases left in between. The V gene's germline CDR1 is SQVTM and CDR2 ANQGSEA. The CDR3 region has the DNA TGCAGCGTTGGAGCTGTGGGGCGGGAAAAACTGTTTTTT. Translated: CSVGAVGREKLFF.